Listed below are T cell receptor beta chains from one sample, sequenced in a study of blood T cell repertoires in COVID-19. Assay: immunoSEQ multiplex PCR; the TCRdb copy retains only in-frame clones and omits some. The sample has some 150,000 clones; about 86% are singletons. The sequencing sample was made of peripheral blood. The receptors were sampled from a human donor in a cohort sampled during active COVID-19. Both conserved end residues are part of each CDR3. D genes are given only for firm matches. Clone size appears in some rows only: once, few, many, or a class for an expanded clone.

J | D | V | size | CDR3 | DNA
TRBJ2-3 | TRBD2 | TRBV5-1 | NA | CASSFPQRGYPDTQYF | TGCGCCAGCAGCTTCCCGCAGCGGGGGTACCCGGATACGCAGTATTTT
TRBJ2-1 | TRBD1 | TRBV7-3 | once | CASSPSRDRVHNEQFF | TGTGCCAGCAGCCCTAGCCGGGACAGGGTTCACAATGAGCAGTTCTTC
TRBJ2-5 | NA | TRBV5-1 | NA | CASSPRGAGTKETQYF | TGCGCCAGCAGCCCCAGGGGAGCCGGGACAAAAGAGACCCAGTACTTC
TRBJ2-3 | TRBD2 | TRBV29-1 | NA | CSVAPSSGGSTDTQYF | TGCAGCGTTGCGCCGTCCAGCGGGGGGAGCACAGATACGCAGTATTTT
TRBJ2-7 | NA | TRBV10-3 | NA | CAISEGIPPGEQYF | TGTGCCATCAGTGAGGGAATTCCCCCAGGGGAGCAGTACTTC
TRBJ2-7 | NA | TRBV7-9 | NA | CASSLGRWRGDEQYF | TGTGCCAGCAGCTTAGGGCGCTGGAGGGGCGACGAGCAGTACTTC
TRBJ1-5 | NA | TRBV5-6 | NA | CASSSKPGNNQPQHF | TGTGCCAGCAGTTCGAAACCGGGTAACAATCAGCCCCAGCATTTT
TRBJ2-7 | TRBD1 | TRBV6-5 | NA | CAVMIPQGARYEQYF | TGTGCCGTAATGATTCCACAGGGGGCTCGGTACGAGCAGTACTTC
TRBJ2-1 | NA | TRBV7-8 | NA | CASSLREGHLLSNEQFF | TGTGCCAGCAGCTTACGTGAGGGACACCTCTTGAGCAATGAGCAGTTCTTC
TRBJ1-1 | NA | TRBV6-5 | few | CASSYSNQWTEAFF | TGTGCCAGCAGTTACTCGAACCAGTGGACTGAAGCTTTCTTT
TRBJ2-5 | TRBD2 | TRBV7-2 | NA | CASSLSGGRAAGETQYF | TGTGCCAGCAGCTTAAGCGGGGGACGAGCTGCCGGGGAGACCCAGTACTTC
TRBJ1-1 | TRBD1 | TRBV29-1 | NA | CSVNAGGASNTEAFF | TGCAGCGTGAATGCAGGGGGCGCGTCGAACACTGAAGCTTTCTTT
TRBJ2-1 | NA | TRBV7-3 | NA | CASSLRLASYNEQFF | TGTGCCAGCAGCTTAAGGCTAGCGAGCTACAATGAGCAGTTCTTC
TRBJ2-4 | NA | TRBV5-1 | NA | CASSSGGAGAKNIQYF | TGCGCCAGCAGCTCCGGCGGGGCAGGGGCCAAAAACATTCAGTACTTC
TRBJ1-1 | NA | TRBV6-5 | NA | CASSRGGATEAFF | TGTGCCAGCAGCCGGGGGGGAGCCACTGAAGCTTTCTTT
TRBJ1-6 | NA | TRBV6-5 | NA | CASSDTYNSPLHF | TGTGCCAGCAGCGACACCTATAATTCACCCCTCCACTTT
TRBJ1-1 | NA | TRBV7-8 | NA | CASRSRGNTEAFF | TGTGCCAGCAGGTCTAGAGGGAACACTGAAGCTTTCTTT
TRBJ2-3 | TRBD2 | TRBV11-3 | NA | CASSWGLAGGDTQYF | TGTGCCAGCAGCTGGGGACTAGCGGGCGGAGATACGCAGTATTTT
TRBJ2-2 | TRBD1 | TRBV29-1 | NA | CSVGTGGGTGELFF | TGCAGCGTCGGGACAGGCGGAGGCACCGGGGAGCTGTTTTTT
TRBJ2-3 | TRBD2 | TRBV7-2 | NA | CASSYIAGGPDTQYF | TGTGCCAGCAGCTACATAGCGGGGGGCCCAGATACGCAGTATTTT
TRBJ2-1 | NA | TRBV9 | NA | CASSGRSIADEQFF | TGTGCCAGCAGCGGAAGGAGTATAGCGGATGAGCAGTTCTTC
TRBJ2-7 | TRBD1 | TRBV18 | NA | CASSPTGGEQYF | TGTGCCAGCTCACCGACAGGGGGCGAGCAGTACTTC
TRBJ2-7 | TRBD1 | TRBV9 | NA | CASSPRTGSYEQYF | TGTGCCAGCAGTCCCAGGACAGGGTCCTACGAGCAGTACTTC
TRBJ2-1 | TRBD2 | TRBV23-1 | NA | CASSQPTSPRVAGVSDEQFF | TGCGCCAGCAGTCAGCCTACCTCCCCCAGGGTAGCGGGGGTCTCGGATGAGCAGTTCTTC
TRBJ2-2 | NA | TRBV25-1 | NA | CASSVVEANTGELFF | TGTGCCAGCAGTGTCGTAGAGGCGAACACCGGGGAGCTGTTTTTT
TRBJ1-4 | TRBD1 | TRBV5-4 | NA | CASSLRRDSLATNEKLFF | TGTGCCAGCAGCTTGAGGAGGGACAGCCTCGCAACTAATGAAAAACTGTTTTTT
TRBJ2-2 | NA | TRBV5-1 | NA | CASSLVQGGTGELFF | TGCGCCAGCAGCTTGGTCCAAGGGGGCACCGGGGAGCTGTTTTTT
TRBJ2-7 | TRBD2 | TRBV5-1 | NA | CASTTGGVPNEQYF | TGCGCCAGCACGACTGGGGGGGTCCCCAACGAGCAGTACTTC
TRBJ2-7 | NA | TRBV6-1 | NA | CASSEGPYSYEQYF | TGTGCCAGCAGTGAGGGGCCGTACTCCTACGAGCAGTACTTC
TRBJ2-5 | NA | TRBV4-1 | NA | CASSQEGGRETQYF | TGCGCCAGCAGCCAAGAGGGGGGGCGGGAGACCCAGTACTTC
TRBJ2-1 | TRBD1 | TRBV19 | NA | CASSISGGISYNEQFF | TGTGCCAGTAGTATATCAGGGGGTATCTCCTACAATGAGCAGTTCTTC
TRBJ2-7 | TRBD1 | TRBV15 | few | CATSRGQGLSYEQYF | TGTGCCACCAGCAGAGGACAGGGTCTCTCCTACGAGCAGTACTTC
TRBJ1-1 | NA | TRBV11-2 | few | CASSLRGLIDTEAFF | TGTGCCAGCAGCTTAAGGGGTCTGATTGACACTGAAGCTTTCTTT
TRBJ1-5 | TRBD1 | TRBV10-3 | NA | CAISGDRGAGNQPQHF | TGTGCCATCAGCGGGGACAGGGGTGCCGGCAATCAGCCCCAGCATTTT
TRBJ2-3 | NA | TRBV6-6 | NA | CATRGLDTQYF | TGTGCCACCAGGGGCCTAGATACGCAGTATTTT
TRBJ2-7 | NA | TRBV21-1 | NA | CVGNAPSYEQYF | TGTGTCGGGAACGCCCCCTCCTACGAGCAGTACTTC
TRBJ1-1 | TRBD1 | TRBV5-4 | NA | CASSPDRGYTEAFF | TGTGCCAGCAGTCCGGACAGGGGCTACACTGAAGCTTTCTTT
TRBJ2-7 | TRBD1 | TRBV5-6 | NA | CASSLAEGQVISYEQYF | TGTGCCAGCAGCTTGGCCGAGGGACAGGTAATCTCCTACGAGCAGTACTTC
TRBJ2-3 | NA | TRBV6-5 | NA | CASSSRQTTSTDTQYF | TGTGCCAGCAGTTCTCGACAGACAACTAGCACAGATACGCAGTATTTT
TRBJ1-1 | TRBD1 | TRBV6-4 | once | CASRATKTGLNTEAFF | TGTGCCAGCAGAGCTACAAAGACAGGGTTGAACACTGAAGCTTTCTTT
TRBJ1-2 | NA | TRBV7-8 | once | CASSGRVGGYTF | TGTGCCAGCAGCGGGAGAGTCGGAGGCTACACCTTC
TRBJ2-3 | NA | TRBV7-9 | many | CASSSWDSRDDYTDTQYF | TGTGCCAGCAGCTCCTGGGACTCCCGGGACGATTACACAGATACGCAGTATTTT
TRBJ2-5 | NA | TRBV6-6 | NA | CASSYTEQTQYF | TGTGCCAGCAGTTACACGGAGCAGACCCAGTACTTC
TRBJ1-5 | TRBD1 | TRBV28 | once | CASSSVGQGRNQPQHF | TGTGCCAGCAGTTCCGTCGGACAGGGTAGAAATCAGCCCCAGCATTTT
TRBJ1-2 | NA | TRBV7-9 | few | CASSSPGEPGRGNYGYTF | TGTGCCAGCAGCTCCCCCGGGGAACCCGGGAGAGGTAACTATGGCTACACCTTC
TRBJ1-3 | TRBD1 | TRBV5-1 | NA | CASSLTGVEGNTIYF | TGCGCCAGCAGCTTAACAGGGGTCGAAGGAAACACCATATATTTT
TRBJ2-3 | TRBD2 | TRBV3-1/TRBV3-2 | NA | CASSQAAGGTDTQYF | TGTGCCAGCAGCCAAGCGGCCGGGGGGACAGATACGCAGTATTTT
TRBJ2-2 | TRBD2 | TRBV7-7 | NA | CASSLGRTSGVSNTGELFF | TGTGCTAGCAGCTTGGGAAGGACTAGCGGGGTATCGAACACCGGGGAGCTGTTTTTT
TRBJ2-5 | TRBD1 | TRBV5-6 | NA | CASSSGGRETQYF | TGTGCCAGCAGCTCAGGGGGCAGGGAGACCCAGTACTTC
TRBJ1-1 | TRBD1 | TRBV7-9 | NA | CASRLPGGGTEAFF | TGTGCCAGCAGGCTCCCAGGGGGTGGTACTGAAGCTTTCTTT
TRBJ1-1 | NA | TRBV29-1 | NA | CSVVRKNTEAFF | TGCAGCGTTGTCAGGAAGAACACTGAAGCTTTCTTT
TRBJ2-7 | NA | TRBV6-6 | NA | CASSLTDAGSSYEQYF | TGTGCCAGCAGTTTGACGGATGCGGGGAGCTCCTACGAGCAGTACTTC
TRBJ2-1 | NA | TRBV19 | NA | CASSPRDTVYNEQFF | TGTGCCAGTAGTCCCCGGGACACAGTTTACAATGAGCAGTTCTTC
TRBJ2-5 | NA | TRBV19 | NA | CASSSWGDRQETQYF | TGTGCCAGTAGTAGTTGGGGCGACAGGCAAGAGACCCAGTACTTC
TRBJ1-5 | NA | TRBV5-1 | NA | CASSPGPEGVQPQHF | TGCGCCAGCAGCCCTGGCCCCGAGGGGGTCCAGCCCCAGCATTTT